Below, 23 T cell receptor beta chains from the same sample are listed, as sequenced in a study of Graves' ophthalmopathy and Graves' hyperthyroidism. For repertoire sequencing, the TCR beta CDR3 regions were amplified from RNA transcripts. A first-round RT-PCR used HTBI primers, followed by a second-round multiplex PCR. TCRdb reprocessed the multiplex PCR reads via MiXCR and lists one record per CDR3 protein. The repertoire includes tens of thousands of distinct CDR3 sequences, roughly half of them detected once, and less than 20% sits in the top ten. The sample was peripheral blood. These receptors originate from an adult man with Graves' ophthalmopathy.

The chain couples TRBV6-4 to TRBJ2-6; D not resolved. CDR1 and CDR2 (germline): MRHNA, SNTAGT. The CDR3 is 11 amino acids. The ends were cut back, 8 bases at V and 4 bases at J, with 3 bases in the middle. CDR3: CASSGANVLTF. In nucleotides, the CDR3 is TGTGCCAGCTCAGGGGCCAACGTCCTGACTTTC.

This clonotype was seen many times. This chain uses TRBV15 with TRBJ2-2; a weak D match, TRBD2 (6 bases). Trimming took 5 bases from V and 1 from J, leaving 11 bases between them. The CDR3 runs to 15 residues. Germline CDR1 is LNHNV and CDR2 is YYDKDF (reference sequence). The CDR3 DNA follows: TGTGCCACCAGCCCCCTCGGGGGGAACACCGGGGAGCTGTTTTTT. Amino acids: CATSPLGGNTGELFF. The full variable domain, in which reference TRBV15 and TRBJ2-2 provide the parts outside the CDR3, is DAMVIQNPRYQVTQFGKPVTLSCSQTLNHNVMYWYQQKSSQAPKLLFHYYDKDFNNEADTPDNFQSRRPNTSFCFLDIRSPGLGDTAMYLCATSPLGGNTGELFFGEGSRLTVL.

Note on this clonotype: A read error may produce the germline difference seen at one junction end. CDR3 coding DNA: TGCGCCAGCAGCCAAGGCTCGATCGGACCCTACGAGCAGTGTTTT. It translates to CASSQGSIGPYEQCF. The chain has TRBV4-1 and TRBJ2-3; D ambiguous. Per the germline V gene, CDR1 is MGHRA and CDR2 is YSYEKL. CDR3 size: 15 residues.

This clonotype was seen at least ten times. V is TRBV7-2 and J is TRBJ2-5; D possibly corresponds to TRBD2 (5 bases). The CDR3 covers 14 residues. CDR1 SGHTA and CDR2 FQGNSA come from the germline V gene. V lost 5 bases and J 1 base, leaving 11 bases between the germline ends. The CDR3 here is CASSPRRTQETQYF. The CDR3 DNA reads TGTGCCAGCAGCCCCCGGAGGACCCAAGAGACCCAGTACTTC.

This clonotype came up many times. CDR3 DNA: TGTGCCAGTAGTAGTCCCGGGACAGGGAAAGATGAAGCTTTCTTT. Its protein product is CASSSPGTGKDEAFF. The genes are TRBV19 and TRBJ1-1; 9 bases align to TRBD1. Germline V CDR1 and CDR2: LNHDA, SQIVND (reference sequence). The CDR3 contains 15 residues. V lost 4 bases to trimming and J lost 7 bases; unmatched junction nucleotides: 10.

This clonotype was seen at least ten times. This chain uses TRBV29-1 with TRBJ2-5; TRBD2 aligns across 11 bases. Germline lookup yields CDR1 SQVTM and CDR2 ANQGSEA. V gave up 5 bases and J gave up 14 bases; unmatched junction bases: 10. The CDR3 totals 12 residues. CDR3 nucleotide sequence: TGCAGCGTTCCTAGCGGGGGGCCCCAGATTTACTTC. Its protein is CSVPSGGPQIYF.

This rearrangement joins TRBV10-2 to TRBJ2-2, with TRBD1 matching 8 bases. Trimming at V came to 6 bases and at J to 6 bases, leaving 6 bases not matched to a gene. There are 14 residues in the CDR3. Germline V gene sequence: CDR1 WSHSY, CDR2 SAAADI. The CDR3, as DNA: TGCGCCAGCAGACAGGGGGTTTTTCCCGGGGAGCTGTTTTTT. Translation: CASRQGVFPGELFF.

The sample holds one count of this clonotype. The V and J genes are TRBV12-3 or TRBV12-4 and TRBJ2-4, with 10 bases fitting TRBD1. The trim removed 5 bases at V and 10 bases at J, leaving 5 bases unmatched. CDR3 length: 13 residues. In DNA form, the CDR3 reads TGTGCCAGCAGTCCCGGACAGGGGGGGATTCAGTACTTC. This gives the protein CASSPGQGGIQYF.

Details on this clonotype: A much larger clone lies one base from this, so it may be a read error. This rearrangement joins TRBV28 to TRBJ1-2; D perhaps matches TRBD1 (5 bases). Germline values: CDR1 MDHEN, CDR2 SYDVKM. V was shortened by 4 bases and J by 0 bases, with 12 bases between the two germline ends. The CDR3 contains 15 residues. The CDR3 is CASSSAGAPNYGYTF. Here the CDR3 DNA reads TGTGCCAGCAGTTCCGCCGGGGCGCCTAACTATGGCTACACCTTC.

The CDR3 DNA reads as TGTGCCAGCAGCCAAGGGCCTACCGGGAATGAGCAGTTCTTC. It translates to CASSQGPTGNEQFF. The rearrangement joins TRBV14 to TRBJ2-1; D not certain. Germline V lookup: CDR1 SGHDN, CDR2 FVKESK. The CDR3 covers 14 residues. V was cut by 1 base and J by 7 bases, with 11 bases left in between.

This clonotype was detected ten times or more. This sequence joins TRBV7-8 and TRBJ2-4, with D unclear. The V end was cut by 5 bases, the J end by 0 bases, with 8 bases between. Germline assignment: CDR1 SGHVS and CDR2 FQNEAQ. This CDR3 comprises 14 residues. As DNA, the CDR3 is TGTGCCAGCAGCCCACAGAGAGCCAAAAACATTCAGTACTTC. This sequence encodes CASSPQRAKNIQYF.

This clonotype showed up many times. This rearrangement joins TRBV4-3 to TRBJ2-1; D remains ambiguous. V shed 3 bases and J shed 2 bases, with 11 bases lying between them. The CDR3 is 15 residues long. Germline V gene sequence: CDR1 LGHNA, CDR2 YSLEER. CDR3 loop: CASSQGFFTYNEQFF. The CDR3 nucleotides read TGCGCCAGCAGCCAGGGTTTTTTCACCTACAATGAGCAGTTCTTC.

This clonotype has at least ten counts. The chain combines TRBV20-1 with TRBJ2-3; D is unclear. Per germline, CDR1 DFQATT and CDR2 SNEGSKA (reference sequence). This CDR3 is 12 amino acids long. The V gene lost 1 base and the J gene lost 5 bases, with 7 bases spanning the gap. The CDR3 spells CSARGQIDTQYF. The CDR3 DNA reads TGCAGTGCTAGAGGGCAGATAGATACGCAGTATTTT.

This clonotype was detected many times. The chain employs TRBV6-2 or TRBV6-3 and TRBJ2-6; D unclear. The V gene's germline CDR1 is MNHEY and CDR2 SVGEGT. This CDR3 region has 14 residues. The ends were cut back, 2 bases at V and 0 bases at J, with 2 bases in the middle. The CDR3 DNA is TGTGCCAGCAGTTACAGCTCTGGGGCCAACGTCCTGACTTTC. Residues: CASSYSSGANVLTF.

This clonotype was observed at least ten times. At one end, the junction sequence differs from germline, possibly due to a read error. This chain connects TRBV6-5 to TRBJ2-3, with D possibly TRBD1 on 6 matching bases. The CDR3 totals 15 residues. The V gene's germline CDR1 is MNHEY and CDR2 SVGAGI. CDR3 residues: CASSYRTESTNTQYF. DNA for the CDR3: TGTGCCAGCAGTTACCGGACAGAGAGCACAAATACGCAGTATTTT.

This clonotype was counted between two and nine times. V usage is TRBV25-1 and J usage is TRBJ2-2; 8 positions match TRBD1. With 7 bases clipped from V and 3 bases from J, the junction kept 7 bases outside the gene matches. The germline CDR1 and CDR2 sequences are MGHDK and SYGVNS. This CDR3 comprises 15 residues. The CDR3, as DNA: TGTGCCAGCACCCCTGACAGGGGACACACCGGGGAGCTGTTTTTT. Encoded protein: CASTPDRGHTGELFF.

The sample holds many counts of this clonotype. The rearrangement links TRBV19 to TRBJ2-7; either TRBD1 or TRBD2 may supply D (5 bases each). The germline gives CDR1 LNHDA, CDR2 SQIVND (reference sequence). Trimming removed 6 bases from V and 0 bases from J, with 12 bases in between. This CDR3 comprises 14 residues. This CDR3 is CASSLRDGSYEQYF. The CDR3 DNA reads TGTGCCAGTAGCCTACGGGACGGCTCCTACGAGCAGTACTTC. Supplemented by reference TRBV19 and TRBJ2-7, the full variable domain reads DGGITQSPKYLFRKEGQNVTLSCEQNLNHDAMYWYRQDPGQGLRLIYYSQIVNDFQKGDIAEGYSVSREKKESFPLTVTSAQKNPTAFYLCASSLRDGSYEQYFGPGTRLTVT.

A word on this clonotype: A much larger clone differs by one base, so this may be a read error. The conserved final phenylalanine or tryptophan is absent from the CDR3, which likely points to a read error. The chain recombines TRBV4-2 with TRBJ1-6, with no clear D. Looked up from germline, CDR1 is LGHNA and CDR2 is YNFKEQ. The V gene lost 3 bases and the J gene lost 7 bases, with 10 bases spanning the gap. The CDR3 is 14 amino acids. This CDR3 reads CASSQEHRNSPLHS. The CDR3 DNA follows: TGTGCCAGCAGCCAGGAACATAGAAATTCACCCCTCCACTCT.

The V and J genes are TRBV7-2 and TRBJ1-5; D unresolved. This CDR3 has 13 residues. Trimming left V 0 bases short and J 7 bases short, with 7 bases between. Germline assignment: CDR1 SGHTA and CDR2 FQGNSA. The CDR3 region is CASSLALAQPQHF. Here the CDR3 DNA reads TGTGCCAGCAGCTTAGCCTTGGCCCAGCCCCAGCATTTT.

Of note for this clonotype: A read error may explain this, as a much larger clone is one base away. V is TRBV28 and J is TRBJ2-5; D perhaps matches TRBD2 (5 bases). Germline lookup yields CDR1 MDHEN and CDR2 SYDVKM. The CDR3 runs to 16 residues. CDR3 nucleotides: TGTGCCAGCACTTTATACGGGAAGGCCCCCCAAGAGACCCAGTACTTC. It translates to CASTLYGKAPQETQYF.

The sample holds many counts of this clonotype. CDR3 sequence: CADGGENNEQFF. CDR3 sequence (DNA): TGTGCAGATGGGGGGGAGAACAATGAGCAGTTCTTC. This rearrangement joins TRBV6-1 to TRBJ2-1, with 7 bases fitting TRBD2. This CDR3 region has 12 residues. Germline CDR1 is MNHNS and CDR2 is SASEGT.

Ten or more counts support this clonotype. This sequence joins TRBV6-5 and TRBJ2-4; 7 nucleotides align to TRBD1. Germline V gene data show CDR1 as MNHEY and CDR2 as SVGAGI. CDR3 length: 13 residues. V trimming: 6 bases; J trimming: 1 base; junction bases outside the gene matches: 0. CDR3 nucleotide sequence: TGTGCCAGCAGGGACAGGGCCAAAAACATTCAGTACTTC. It translates to CASRDRAKNIQYF.

CDR3 region: CASGSAETPYNEQFF. The CDR3, as DNA: TGTGCCAGCGGGTCGGCGGAGACCCCTTACAATGAGCAGTTCTTC. The rearrangement links TRBV2 to TRBJ2-1, with D hard to call. V gave up 8 bases and J gave up 4 bases, with 18 bases separating them. The CDR3 extends over 15 amino acids. Germline V CDR1 and CDR2: SNHLY, FYNNEI.